These 20 T cell receptor beta chains were sequenced from one sample in a study of CD8+ T cells in alopecia areata (dated by TCRdb to 2016 to 2019). Receptor libraries were prepared by the immunoSEQ multiplex PCR assay. RNA was extracted from all samples and reverse transcribed into cDNA, which served as template for TCR sequencing. This is the immuneACCESS table as TCRdb keeps it, with only in-frame sequences that have V and J called. A part of the clones is gone; compared with another copy, unresolved V genes explain less than half, and the rest is unexplained. Across this sample there are about 140,000 clones, with about 60% seen only once. The ten largest clonotypes hold around 6% of the sample. The time point label for this specimen denotes: baseline before oral tofacitinib. Sequencing used CD4+ T cells sorted from blood, obtained at week 0. All receptors derive from a human donor with alopecia areata.

The DNA of the CDR3 is TGTGCCAGCAGCTTTTTACAAGGGAATCAGCCCCAGCATTTT. Its translation: CASSFLQGNQPQHF. This sequence joins TRBV5-6 and TRBJ1-5, with D uncertain. Trimming cost V 2 bases and J 4 bases, with 10 bases left between them. Germline values: CDR1 SGHDT, CDR2 YYEEEE. There are 14 residues in the CDR3.

This clone was counted a few times. The chain carries TRBV15 and TRBJ2-3; 7 bases are a match to TRBD2. Germline loops: CDR1 LNHNV, CDR2 YYDKDF (reference sequence). This CDR3 has 14 residues. Trimming removed 5 bases from V and 6 bases from J; junction bases left unmatched: 8. The CDR3 sequence: CATSLTQGGDTQYF. Written as DNA, the CDR3 is TGTGCCACCAGCCTGACCCAGGGAGGGGATACGCAGTATTTT.

V gene TRBV29-1 combines with J gene TRBJ2-3; D call uncertain. Germline V gene data show CDR1 as SQVTM and CDR2 as ANQGSEA. Trimming removed 7 bases at V and 6 bases at J, with 11 bases between. The CDR3 is 11 amino acids. The CDR3 DNA is TGCAGCGCCCCTTGGTTGGATACGCAGTATTTT. It codes for CSAPWLDTQYF.

This clone was detected only a few times. The chain recombines TRBV14 with TRBJ1-2; a weak D match, TRBD1 (5 bases). Germline V CDR1 and CDR2: SGHDN, FVKESK. Trimming stripped 0 bases from V and 2 bases from J, with 13 bases between. This CDR3 spans 16 amino acids. The CDR3 coding sequence is TGTGCCAGCAGCCAAGATCCAGGGAATATCAACTATGGCTACACCTTC. The encoded protein is CASSQDPGNINYGYTF. The whole variable domain, filled in from reference TRBV14 and TRBJ1-2, reads EAGVTQFPSHSVIEKGQTVTLRCDPISGHDNLYWYRRVMGKEIKFLLHFVKESKQDESGMPNNRFLAERTGGTYSTLKVQPAELEDSGVYFCASSQDPGNINYGYTFGSGTRLTVV.

This clone was seen once. The chain joins TRBV18 to TRBJ1-1, with D perhaps matching TRBD1 (5 bases). V lost 3 bases to trimming and J lost 5 bases, with 19 bases between them. Germline V gene data show CDR1 as KGHSH and CDR2 as LQKENI. CDR3 length: 16 amino acids. The CDR3 DNA reads TGTGCCAGCTCACCCCGAACGGCAGGGCCGGGGACTGAAGCTTTCTTT. Amino acids: CASSPRTAGPGTEAFF.

The chain uses TRBV25-1 and TRBJ2-3; 10 bases are shared with TRBD2. The CDR3 covers 16 residues. Germline V gene lookup returns CDR1 MGHDK and CDR2 SYGVNS. V was pared by 0 bases and J by 3 bases, with 3 bases of the junction left unmatched. Here the CDR3 reads CASSEYSGGPTDTQYF. CDR3 DNA sequence: TGTGCCAGCAGTGAATATAGCGGGGGGCCAACAGATACGCAGTATTTT.

The table lists this clone with a count of one. This chain uses TRBV4-2 with TRBJ1-3; TRBD1 matches at 11 bases. This CDR3 region has 17 residues. Looked up from germline, CDR1 is LGHNA and CDR2 is YNFKEQ. The V segment lost 1 base and the J segment 3 bases; nucleotides outside the gene matches: 5. The CDR3 coding sequence is TGTGCCAGCAGCCAAGCCGGGACAGGGGGAATTGGAAACACCATATATTTT. Its protein product is CASSQAGTGGIGNTIYF.

This clone was counted a few times. The chain couples TRBV9 to TRBJ1-4; no definite D call. This CDR3 has 13 amino acids. CDR1 is SGDLS, CDR2 YYNGEE, per germline. V lost 0 bases and J lost 5, with 5 bases in between. CDR3 sequence (DNA): TGTGCCAGCAGCGTAGAGCCGAATGAAAAACTGTTTTTT. It codes for CASSVEPNEKLFF. The whole variable domain, filled in from reference TRBV9 and TRBJ1-4, reads DSGVTQTPKHLITATGQRVTLRCSPRSGDLSVYWYQQSLDQGLQFLIQYYNGEERAKGNILERFSAQQFPDLHSELNLSSLELGDSALYFCASSVEPNEKLFFGSGTQLSVL.

This chain joins TRBV4-2 and TRBJ2-3; 7 bases agree with TRBD2. Germline values: CDR1 LGHNA, CDR2 YNFKEQ. CDR3 length: 16 residues. V was pared by 3 bases and J by 3 bases, with 9 bases of the junction left unmatched. CDR3 protein: CASSHATGGRTDTQYF. CDR3 nucleotides: TGTGCCAGCAGCCACGCCACGGGGGGTCGTACAGATACGCAGTATTTT.

For the CDR3, the DNA is TGTGCCTGGAGTCTTATAGGCACAGATACGCAGTATTTT. The encoded protein is CAWSLIGTDTQYF. The genes are TRBV30 and TRBJ2-3; D remains unclear. Trimming removed 2 bases at V and 1 base at J, with 7 bases between. The CDR3 length is 13 residues. The germline CDR1 and CDR2 sequences are GTSNPN and SVGIG (reference sequence).

CDR3 DNA sequence: TGTGCCAGTAGTATCATGGGGCTAGGAGAGACCCAGTACTTC. This translates into CASSIMGLGETQYF. This chain links TRBV19 with TRBJ2-5; maybe TRBD1 (5 bases). V gave up 3 bases and J gave up 4 bases, with 12 bases separating them. Germline assignment: CDR1 LNHDA and CDR2 SQIVND (reference sequence). This CDR3 spans 14 amino acids.

There are a few counts of this clone. V is TRBV29-1 and J is TRBJ2-7, with 12 bases fitting TRBD1. Germline CDR1 SQVTM, CDR2 ANQGSEA. CDR3 length equals 14 residues. The trim removed 4 bases at V and 4 bases at J, leaving 5 bases unmatched. The CDR3 DNA reads TGCAGCGTTGGGAGGGACAGGGGGCGATACGAGCAGTACTTC. The encoded protein is CSVGRDRGRYEQYF.

This chain connects TRBV29-1 to TRBJ2-3, with D perhaps matching TRBD2 (5 bases). This CDR3 comprises 17 residues. The V end was cut by 0 bases, the J end by 3 bases, with 19 bases between. Per the germline V gene, CDR1 is SQVTM and CDR2 is ANQGSEA. CDR3 bases: TGCAGCGTTGAAGATCAGGTCGGGGTTCTGGGGACAGATACGCAGTATTTT. Amino acid sequence: CSVEDQVGVLGTDTQYF.

The rearrangement uses TRBV2 and TRBJ2-1; D call uncertain. The CDR3 sequence is 13 residues long. Trimming removed 7 bases at V and 3 bases at J, with 10 bases between. Germline V gives CDR1 SNHLY, CDR2 FYNNEI. CDR3 DNA sequence: TGTGCCAGCAACTCCGAATACTACAATGAGCAGTTCTTC. As protein: CASNSEYYNEQFF.

The V gene is TRBV29-1, the J gene TRBJ2-2; 8 bases are a match to TRBD2. CDR1 and CDR2 from the germline V gene are SQVTM and ANQGSEA. The CDR3 spans 14 residues. Trimming removed 5 bases from V and 2 bases from J; junction bases left unmatched: 4. The CDR3 spells CSVSGGPNTGELFF. In DNA form, the CDR3 reads TGCAGCGTTTCGGGGGGGCCAAACACCGGGGAGCTGTTTTTT.

The chain uses TRBV2 and TRBJ1-5, with 7 bases fitting TRBD1. Per the germline V gene, CDR1 is SNHLY and CDR2 is FYNNEI. The CDR3 covers 13 residues. J was trimmed by 7 bases and V by 7 bases; bases with no gene match: 7. CDR3 loop: CASTSDRDQPQHF. CDR3 DNA: TGTGCCAGCACCAGCGACAGGGACCAGCCCCAGCATTTT.

This chain links TRBV7-9 with TRBJ1-2; TRBD1 might be the D (5 bases). The germline CDR1 and CDR2 sequences are SEHNR and FQNEAQ (reference sequence). The CDR3 spans 14 residues. Trimming took 1 base from V and 4 from J, leaving 10 bases between them. CDR3: CASSLVGRAYGYTF. The CDR3 DNA reads as TGTGCCAGCAGCTTAGTGGGCAGGGCCTATGGCTACACCTTC.

The chain recombines TRBV19 with TRBJ2-7; 12 nucleotides agree with TRBD2. The CDR3 consists of 14 residues. Trimming at V came to 7 bases and at J to 7 bases, leaving 8 bases not matched to a gene. Germline-derived CDR1 and CDR2 are LNHDA and SQIVND (reference sequence). The CDR3 protein is CASTWTSGVGEQYF. CDR3 nucleotide sequence: TGTGCCAGTACCTGGACTAGCGGGGTCGGGGAGCAGTACTTC. The whole variable domain, remainder taken from reference TRBV19 and TRBJ2-7, is DGGITQSPKYLFRKEGQNVTLSCEQNLNHDAMYWYRQDPGQGLRLIYYSQIVNDFQKGDIAEGYSVSREKKESFPLTVTSAQKNPTAFYLCASTWTSGVGEQYFGPGTRLTVT.

A few counts support this clone. The chain couples TRBV9 to TRBJ2-3; no clear D gene. This CDR3 is built from 12 residues. The germline gives CDR1 SGDLS, CDR2 YYNGEE. V lost 0 bases and J 3 bases, leaving 2 bases between the germline ends. The CDR3 DNA follows: TGTGCCAGCAGCGTAGCTACAGATACGCAGTATTTT. This codes for CASSVATDTQYF. Based on the CDR3 plus reference TRBV9 and TRBJ2-3, the full variable domain is DSGVTQTPKHLITATGQRVTLRCSPRSGDLSVYWYQQSLDQGLQFLIQYYNGEERAKGNILERFSAQQFPDLHSELNLSSLELGDSALYFCASSVATDTQYFGPGTRLTVL.

This clone was picked up a small number of times. The genes are TRBV2 and TRBJ2-1, with 9 nucleotides matching TRBD2. Germline CDR1 SNHLY, CDR2 FYNNEI. The trim removed 6 bases at V and 4 bases at J, leaving 10 bases unmatched. This CDR3 has 16 amino acids. CDR3 DNA sequence: TGTGCCAGCAGGTTAAAGTTAGCGGGGGATTACAATGAGCAGTTCTTC. Its protein is CASRLKLAGDYNEQFF. Drawing the rest from reference TRBV2 and TRBJ2-1, the complete variable domain is EPEVTQTPSHQVTQMGQEVILRCVPISNHLYFYWYRQILGQKVEFLVSFYNNEISEKSEIFDDQFSVERPDGSNFTLKIRSTKLEDSAMYFCASRLKLAGDYNEQFFGPGTRLTVL.